This entry lists 13 T cell receptor beta chains sequenced from one sample in a study of shared clonotypes between healthy human individuals. This table comes from immunoSEQ multiplex PCR, and its TCRdb copy is limited to in-frame clones, with some not included. Seen here are about 1.1 million clones, approximately 80% observed once, and the top ten hold more than 0.5%. Sequenced material: memory CD4+ T cells from PBMCs. As for subset: CD45RA-negative fraction. These receptors were collected from a man aged 18 to 30 in good health. Some clones in this sample may be carry-over from other donors' samples.

This clone turned up a few times. Other DNA sequences in the same sample also yield this CDR3. This chain links TRBV5-1 with TRBJ2-5; TRBD2 might be the D (5 bases). CDR1 and CDR2 from the germline V gene are SGHRS and YFSETQ. The CDR3 runs 15 residues. V lost 1 base and J 4 bases, leaving 14 bases between the germline ends. CDR3 DNA: TGCGCCAGCAGCTTGATTCCGGGATTGGGAGAGACCCAGTACTTC. Translating it yields CASSLIPGLGETQYF.

The genes are TRBV9 and TRBJ1-4, with TRBD1 matching 7 bases. Germline V lookup: CDR1 SGDLS, CDR2 YYNGEE. J gave up 5 bases and V 3 bases, and 4 bases lay outside the gene matches. The CDR3 consists of 14 residues. CDR3: CASSEGDSNEKLFF. In nucleotides, the CDR3 is TGTGCCAGCAGCGAGGGGGACAGCAATGAAAAACTGTTTTTT.

This chain joins TRBV6-1 and TRBJ1-5, with D possibly TRBD1 on 5 matching bases. V was cut by 6 bases and J by 3 bases, with 15 bases left in between. CDR3 length equals 15 residues. Germline V gene lookup returns CDR1 MNHNS and CDR2 SASEGT. DNA of the CDR3: TGTGCCAGCAGAAATCCTTGGGGGTCCAATCAGCCCCAGCATTTT. Protein sequence: CASRNPWGSNQPQHF.

The table lists this clone with a count of one. The CDR3 DNA follows: TGTGCCAGCAGCCAAGATCAATTCTCCGGAAACACCATATATTTT. Its translation: CASSQDQFSGNTIYF. This chain joins TRBV4-2 and TRBJ1-3, with D hard to call. The CDR3 is 15 amino acids. Germline CDR1 and CDR2: LGHNA and YNFKEQ. The ends were cut back, 0 bases at V and 4 bases at J, with 10 bases in the middle.

This clone was recorded a few times. CDR3 residues: CASSPRGGYDETQYF. The CDR3 nucleotides read TGTGCCAGCAGCCCGCGGGGAGGTTATGACGAGACCCAGTACTTC. V gene TRBV7-9 combines with J gene TRBJ2-5; D perhaps matches TRBD2 (6 bases). V lost 5 bases and J lost 5, with 18 bases in between. CDR1 and CDR2 from the germline V gene are SEHNR and FQNEAQ (reference sequence). CDR3 size: 15 residues.

The chain recombines TRBV29-1 with TRBJ1-1; D not certain. In germline, CDR1 is SQVTM, CDR2 ANQGSEA. V lost 5 bases and J 0 bases, leaving 10 bases between the germline ends. The CDR3 is 13 residues long. The DNA of the CDR3 is TGCAGCGTTTGTCGTCCGCTGAACACTGAAGCTTTCTTT. The encoded protein is CSVCRPLNTEAFF.

In its sample, this clone was seen a few times. The gene calls are TRBV7-9 and TRBJ1-2, with a tentative D call TRBD1 (5 bases). Germline V gene lookup returns CDR1 SEHNR and CDR2 FQNEAQ (reference sequence). Trimming shortened V by 4 bases and J by 0 bases, and 15 bases separated the two germline ends. The CDR3 is 16 amino acids. The CDR3 loop reads CASSWGTAPSNYGYTF. The DNA for the CDR3 is TGTGCCAGCAGCTGGGGGACGGCCCCTTCTAACTATGGCTACACCTTC.

DNA of the CDR3: TGTGCCAGCAGGCCCGGACAGGGCTATGGCTACACCTTC. Translation: CASRPGQGYGYTF. The V call is TRBV2, the J call TRBJ1-2, with 8 positions matching TRBD1. The CDR3 totals 13 residues. Trimming cost V 6 bases and J 4 bases; bases outside gene matches: 4. Germline loops: CDR1 SNHLY, CDR2 FYNNEI. Supplemented by reference TRBV2 and TRBJ1-2, the full variable domain reads EPEVTQTPSHQVTQMGQEVILRCVPISNHLYFYWYRQILGQKVEFLVSFYNNEISEKSEIFDDQFSVERPDGSNFTLKIRSTKLEDSAMYFCASRPGQGYGYTFGSGTRLTVV.

This chain joins TRBV6-4 and TRBJ2-1; 11 positions agree with TRBD2. Germline trimming cut 0 bases from V and 9 bases from J; bases unmatched to any gene: 10. From germline, CDR1 is MRHNA and CDR2 SNTAGT. CDR3 length equals 17 residues. The CDR3 loop is CASSDSASLAGGGEQFF. CDR3 in DNA: TGTGCCAGCAGTGACTCGGCTTCGCTAGCGGGAGGTGGTGAGCAGTTCTTC.

The rearrangement uses TRBV5-6 and TRBJ1-2; maybe TRBD1 (5 bases). The CDR3 is 16 amino acids. Deletions cut 6 bases from V and 0 bases from J, with 18 bases between. In germline, CDR1 is SGHDT, CDR2 YYEEEE. The CDR3 region has the DNA TGTGCCAGCACCCGAGGGGTTAGAGGGACTAACTATGGCTACACCTTC. Protein product: CASTRGVRGTNYGYTF.

This chain links TRBV5-8 with TRBJ1-4, with TRBD1 matching 7 bases. This CDR3 is built from 15 residues. V was clipped by 4 bases and J by 5 bases; unmatched bases: 8. Germline V lookup: CDR1 SGHTS, CDR2 YDEGEE. The DNA of the CDR3 is TGTGCCAGCAGCGGACGACAGGGTTTAAATGAAAAACTGTTTTTT. It yields the protein CASSGRQGLNEKLFF.

V and J are TRBV28 and TRBJ1-2; possible D gene TRBD1, 6 bases. Germline V lookup: CDR1 MDHEN, CDR2 SYDVKM. There are 17 residues in the CDR3. V lost 8 bases, J lost 4 bases, and 26 bases lay in between. CDR3 region: CASSARGAQNRGYGYTF. DNA for the CDR3: TGTGCCAGCTCCGCGCGGGGGGCTCAAAATCGCGGCTATGGCTACACCTTC.

The chain is built from TRBV6-5 and TRBJ2-1, with a weak D call TRBD1 (6 bases). CDR1 is MNHEY, CDR2 SVGAGI, per germline. CDR3 length equals 13 residues. V was cut by 4 bases and J by 6 bases, with 10 bases left in between. The CDR3 DNA reads as TGTGCCAGCAGTTTCGTACAGGGCAATGAGCAGTTCTTC. Its translation: CASSFVQGNEQFF.